This T cell receptor (beta chain) came from a study of PD-L1 blockade in urothelial cancer. Per germline, CDR1 SGHRS and CDR2 YFSETQ. The CDR3 length is 14 residues. V was pared by 4 bases and J by 4 bases, with 15 bases between. The repertoire was sequenced with immunoSEQ multiplex PCR; TCRdb's copy has only in-frame clones and lacks some. The sample has under 40,000 clones; roughly 90% are singletons. The genes are TRBV5-1 and TRBJ2-7, with a weak D call TRBD2 (6 bases). The origin of this receptor is a man aged 70-80 years with urothelial cancer. Sequencing used PBMCs, obtained around atezolizumab (anti-PD-L1) treatment. The CDR3 protein is CASSLAGFGYEQYF. CDR3 sequence (DNA): TGCGCCAGCAGCCTCGCGGGGTTCGGGTACGAGCAGTACTTC.